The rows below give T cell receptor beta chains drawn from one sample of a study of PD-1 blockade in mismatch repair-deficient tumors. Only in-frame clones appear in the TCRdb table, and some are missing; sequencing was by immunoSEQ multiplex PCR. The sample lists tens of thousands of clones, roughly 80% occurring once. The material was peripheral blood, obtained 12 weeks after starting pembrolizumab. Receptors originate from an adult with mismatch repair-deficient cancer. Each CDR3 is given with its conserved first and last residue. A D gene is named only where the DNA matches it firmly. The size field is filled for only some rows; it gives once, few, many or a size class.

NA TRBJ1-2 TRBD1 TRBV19 CASRMPGGAEGYTF TGTGCCAGTAGGATGCCAGGGGGCGCGGAGGGCTACACTTTC
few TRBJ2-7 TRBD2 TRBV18 CASSLAGEDEQYF TGTGCCAGCTCTCTAGCGGGAGAGGACGAGCAGTACTTC
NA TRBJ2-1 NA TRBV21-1 CASSNSQVLPSGHNEQFF TGTGCCAGCAGCAATAGCCAGGTTCTGCCTAGCGGACACAATGAGCAGTTCTTC
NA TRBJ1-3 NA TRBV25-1 CASSESGSSGNTIYF TGTGCCAGCAGTGAATCAGGGAGCTCTGGAAACACCATATATTTT
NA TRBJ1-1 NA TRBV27 CASSLGGPGSEAFF TGTGCCAGCAGTTTAGGGGGCCCAGGGTCTGAAGCTTTCTTT
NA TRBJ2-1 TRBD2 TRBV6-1 CASSEALPNRLAEINEQFF TGTGCCAGCAGTGAAGCGCTTCCGAACAGACTAGCGGAGATTAATGAGCAGTTCTTC
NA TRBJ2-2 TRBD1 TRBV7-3 CASSFRQGNERAGELFF TGTGCCAGCAGCTTTAGACAGGGAAACGAGCGCGCCGGGGAGCTGTTTTTT
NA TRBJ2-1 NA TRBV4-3 CASSQVRVMEQFF TGCGCCAGCAGCCAAGTCAGGGTTATGGAGCAGTTCTTC
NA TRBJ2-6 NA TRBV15 CATSRLSSGANVLTF TGTGCCACCAGCAGACTCAGCTCTGGGGCCAACGTCCTGACTTTC
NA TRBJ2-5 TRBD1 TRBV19 CASSPLSRDRDTGTQYF TGTGCCAGTAGTCCCCTCTCTAGGGACAGGGACACTGGGACCCAGTACTTC
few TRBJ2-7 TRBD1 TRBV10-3 CAISVDRGLEQYF TGTGCCATCAGCGTCGACAGGGGACTCGAGCAGTACTTC
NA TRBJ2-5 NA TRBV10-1 CASSEAGQETQYF TGCGCCAGCAGTGAGGCGGGCCAAGAGACCCAGTACTTC
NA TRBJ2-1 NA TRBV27 CASSLGTPSYNEQFF TGTGCCAGCAGTCTCGGGACACCCTCCTACAATGAGCAGTTCTTC
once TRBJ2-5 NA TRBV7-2 CASSLNRLETQYF TGTGCCAGCAGCTTAAACAGGCTGGAGACCCAGTACTTC
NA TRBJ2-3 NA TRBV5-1 CASSLDPGADTQYF TGCGCCAGCAGCTTGGACCCCGGCGCAGATACGCAGTATTTT
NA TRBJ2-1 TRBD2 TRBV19 CASSISSGSFSYNEQFF TGTGCCAGTAGTATTAGTAGCGGGTCGTTTTCCTACAATGAGCAGTTCTTC
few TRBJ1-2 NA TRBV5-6 CASSLARGEGYTF TGTGCCAGCAGCTTGGCCCGGGGAGAGGGCTACACCTTC
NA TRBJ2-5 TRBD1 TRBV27 CASSSGTGGAETQYF TGTGCCAGCAGTTCAGGGACAGGGGGGGCAGAGACCCAGTACTTC
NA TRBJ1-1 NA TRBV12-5 CASGLTGLGISFF TGTGCTAGTGGTTTGACGGGCCTGGGGATTTCTTTCTTT
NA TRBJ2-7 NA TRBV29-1 CSVGASSYEQYF TGCAGCGTTGGTGCAAGCTCCTACGAGCAGTACTTC
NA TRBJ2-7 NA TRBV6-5 CASSYSIVGQTYEQYF TGTGCCAGCAGTTACTCGATAGTCGGGCAAACCTACGAGCAGTACTTC
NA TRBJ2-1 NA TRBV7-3 CASSPGHEQFF TGTGCCAGCAGCCCCGGACATGAGCAGTTCTTC
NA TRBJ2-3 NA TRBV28 CASSSVDSTDTQYF TGTGCCAGCAGTTCGGTAGATAGCACAGATACGCAGTATTTT
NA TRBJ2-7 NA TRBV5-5 CASSLVVLGGPREQYF TGTGCCAGCAGCCTGGTGGTCCTGGGGGGACCCCGCGAGCAGTACTTC
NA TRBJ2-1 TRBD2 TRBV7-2 CASSFWTSLDNEQFF TGTGCCAGCAGCTTTTGGACTAGCTTAGACAATGAGCAGTTCTTC
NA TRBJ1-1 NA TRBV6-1 CASSDFGEGTEAFF TGTGCCAGCAGTGATTTCGGGGAGGGCACTGAAGCTTTCTTT
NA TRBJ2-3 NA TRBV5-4 CASSGSLDTQYF TGTGCCAGCAGCGGAAGTTTAGATACGCAGTATTTT
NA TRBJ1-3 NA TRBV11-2 CASSQSTASGNTIYF TGTGCCAGCAGCCAGAGCACTGCCTCTGGAAACACCATATATTTT
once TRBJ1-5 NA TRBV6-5 CASSPFQGRQPQHF TGTGCCAGCAGCCCGTTTCAGGGTAGGCAGCCCCAGCATTTT
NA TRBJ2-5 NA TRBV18 CASSPLVSETQYF TGTGCCAGCTCACCACTAGTAAGCGAGACCCAGTACTTC
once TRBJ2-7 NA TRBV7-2 CASSSYPGSYEQYF TGTGCCAGCAGCTCCTACCCAGGGTCTTACGAGCAGTACTTC
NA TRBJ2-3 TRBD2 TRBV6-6 CASSTRGLVSDTQYF TGTGCCAGCAGTACCCGAGGACTAGTTTCCGATACGCAGTATTTT
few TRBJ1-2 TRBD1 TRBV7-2 CASSSAGTGVNYGYTF TGTGCCAGCAGCTCGGCCGGGACAGGAGTTAACTATGGCTACACCTTC
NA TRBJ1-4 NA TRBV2 CASRGGPGTEKLFF TGTGCCAGCAGGGGGGGTCCTGGAACCGAAAAACTGTTTTTT
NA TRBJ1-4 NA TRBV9 CASSARGEKLFF TGTGCCAGCAGCGCGCGGGGGGAAAAACTGTTTTTT
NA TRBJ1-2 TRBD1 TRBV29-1 CSVDMVGTGNYGYTF TGCAGCGTTGATATGGTTGGGACAGGGAATTATGGCTACACCTTC
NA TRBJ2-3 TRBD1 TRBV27 CASSEPGGSGTDTQYF TGTGCCAGCAGCGAACCAGGGGGCTCAGGCACAGATACGCAGTATTTT
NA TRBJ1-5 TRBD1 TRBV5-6 CASSWSGTGGRPQHF TGTGCCAGCAGCTGGTCCGGGACAGGGGGTAGGCCCCAGCATTTT
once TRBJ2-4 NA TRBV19 CASSIPSDSPRQYF TGTGCCAGTAGTATTCCCTCAGACAGCCCTAGACAGTACTTC
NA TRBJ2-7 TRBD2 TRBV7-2 CASSFGGRADEQYF TGTGCCAGCAGCTTTGGCGGGAGGGCGGATGAGCAGTACTTC
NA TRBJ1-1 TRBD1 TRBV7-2 CASSLGGTGSEAFF TGTGCCAGCAGCCTCGGAGGGACAGGCAGCGAAGCTTTCTTT
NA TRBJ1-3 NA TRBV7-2 CASSLTVKSTGNTIYF TGTGCCAGCAGCCTAACAGTAAAGAGTACTGGAAACACCATATATTTT
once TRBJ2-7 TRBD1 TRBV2 CASSEEGARAYEQYF TGTGCCAGCAGTGAAGAGGGGGCCAGGGCCTACGAGCAGTACTTC
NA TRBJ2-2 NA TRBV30 CAWSGGAGTGELFF TGTGCCTGGAGTGGAGGAGCGGGCACCGGGGAGCTGTTTTTT
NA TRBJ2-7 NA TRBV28 CASSFTGPYEQYF TGTGCCAGCAGTTTTACCGGGCCCTACGAGCAGTACTTC
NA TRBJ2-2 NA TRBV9 CASSVRGPNTGELFF TGTGCCAGCAGCGTCCGGGGTCCGAACACCGGGGAGCTGTTTTTT
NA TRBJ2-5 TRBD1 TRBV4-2 CASSQEGGQEGTQYF TGTGCCAGCAGCCAAGAGGGGGGACAGGAGGGGACCCAGTACTTC
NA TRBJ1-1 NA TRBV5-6 CASSPDTSGAEAFF TGTGCCAGCAGCCCCGACACCTCGGGGGCTGAAGCTTTCTTT
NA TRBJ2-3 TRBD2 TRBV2 CAVIAGVSPDTQYF TGTGCCGTTATAGCGGGAGTCAGCCCAGATACGCAGTATTTT
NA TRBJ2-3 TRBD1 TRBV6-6 CASSLTGQVTDTQYF TGTGCCAGCAGTCTCACGGGACAGGTCACAGATACGCAGTATTTT
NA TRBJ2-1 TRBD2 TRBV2 CASSETGLGTNEQFF TGTGCCAGCAGTGAAACGGGACTAGGCACCAATGAGCAGTTCTTC
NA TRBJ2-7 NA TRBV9 CASSVGSAYEQYF TGTGCCAGCAGCGTGGGTTCTGCCTACGAGCAGTACTTC